The T cell receptor beta chain described here comes from a study of T cell changes during pregnancy in multiple sclerosis. Profiling relied on immunoSEQ multiplex PCR, and the TCRdb table lists in-frame clones only, not all of them. The table includes 25,000 to 30,000 clones, 85% to 90% detected once. Per the germline V gene, CDR1 is ENHRY and CDR2 is SYGVKD. This CDR3 region has 15 residues. V lost 6 bases and J lost 16; bases outside the gene matches: 15. The receptor was isolated from a female donor with multiple sclerosis, enrolled in a pregnancy study. The sample was CD4+ T cells from peripheral blood mononuclear cells, taken in the second trimester of pregnancy. The gene calls are TRBV10-3 and TRBJ1-6; TRBD1 matches 10 bases. For the CDR3, the DNA is TGTGCCATCAGGAGAGGTGGGACAGGGGAGTATGCTCTCCACTTT. Amino acid sequence: CAIRRGGTGEYALHF.